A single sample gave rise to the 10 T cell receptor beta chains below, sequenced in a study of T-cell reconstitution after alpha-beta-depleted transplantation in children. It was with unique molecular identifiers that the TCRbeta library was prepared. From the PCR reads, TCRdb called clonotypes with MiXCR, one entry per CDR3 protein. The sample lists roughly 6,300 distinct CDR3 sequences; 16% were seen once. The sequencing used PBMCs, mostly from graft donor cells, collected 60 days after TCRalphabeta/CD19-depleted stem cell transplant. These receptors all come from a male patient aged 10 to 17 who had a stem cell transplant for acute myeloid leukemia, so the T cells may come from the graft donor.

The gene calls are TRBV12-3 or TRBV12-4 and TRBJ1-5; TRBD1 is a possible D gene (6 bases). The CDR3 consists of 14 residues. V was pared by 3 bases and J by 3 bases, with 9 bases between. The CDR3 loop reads CASSFTGPNQPQHF. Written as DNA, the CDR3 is TGTGCCAGCAGTTTTACAGGGCCCAATCAGCCCCAGCATTTT.

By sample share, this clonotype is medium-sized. The CDR3 coding sequence is TGTGCCAGCAGTTACCGAAGCGTTGAAGCTTTCTTT. Its protein is CASSYRSVEAFF. V and J are TRBV6-2 or TRBV6-3 and TRBJ1-1; D call uncertain. CDR3 size: 12 residues. V lost 2 bases and J lost 7, with 8 bases in between. The germline V gene encodes CDR1 MNHEY and CDR2 SVGEGT.

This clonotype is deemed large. CDR3 coding DNA: TGTGCCAGCAGTGCAGGGGGTGTCGCGGATACGCAGTATTTT. Its translation is CASSAGGVADTQYF. This chain uses TRBV12-3 or TRBV12-4 with TRBJ2-3; 7 bases are shared with TRBD1. CDR3 size: 14 residues. With V trimmed by 5 bases and J by 6 bases, 8 bases remained unmatched.

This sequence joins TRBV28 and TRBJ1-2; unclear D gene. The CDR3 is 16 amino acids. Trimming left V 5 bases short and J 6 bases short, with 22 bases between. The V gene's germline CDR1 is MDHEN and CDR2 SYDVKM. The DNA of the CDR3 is TGTGCCAGCAGTCCACGCACCCTTGTTCTGTCGGATGGCTACACCTTC. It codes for CASSPRTLVLSDGYTF.

The CDR3 DNA reads as TGCAGTGCTCCGATAACAAACACTGAAGCTTTCTTT. It codes for CSAPITNTEAFF. The gene calls are TRBV20-1 and TRBJ1-1; D uncertain. The CDR3 loop spans 12 amino acids. V dropped 5 bases and J dropped 2 bases, with 9 bases sitting between them. The germline V gene encodes CDR1 DFQATT and CDR2 SNEGSKA (reference sequence).

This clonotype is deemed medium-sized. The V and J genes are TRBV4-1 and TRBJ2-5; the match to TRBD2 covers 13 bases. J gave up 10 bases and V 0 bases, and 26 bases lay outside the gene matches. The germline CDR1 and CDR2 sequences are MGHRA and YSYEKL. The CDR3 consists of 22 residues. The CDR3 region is CASSQDRFTSGRAFESDNGQYF. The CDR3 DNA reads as TGCGCCAGCAGCCAAGATCGGTTCACTAGCGGGAGGGCCTTTGAATCGGACAATGGCCAGTACTTC.

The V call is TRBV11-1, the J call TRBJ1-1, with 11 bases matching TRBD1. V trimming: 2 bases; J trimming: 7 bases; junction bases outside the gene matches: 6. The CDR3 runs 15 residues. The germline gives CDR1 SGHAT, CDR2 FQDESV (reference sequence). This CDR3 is CASSLMAGTGGEAFF. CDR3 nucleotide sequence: TGTGCCAGCAGCTTAATGGCAGGGACAGGGGGTGAAGCTTTCTTT.

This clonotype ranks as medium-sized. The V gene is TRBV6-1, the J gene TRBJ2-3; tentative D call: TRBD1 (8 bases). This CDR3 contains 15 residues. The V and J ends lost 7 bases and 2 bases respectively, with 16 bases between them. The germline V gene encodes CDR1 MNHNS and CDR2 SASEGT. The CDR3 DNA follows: TGTGCCAGCACCATCACAGGGGGGGTCACAGATACGCAGTATTTT. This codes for CASTITGGVTDTQYF.

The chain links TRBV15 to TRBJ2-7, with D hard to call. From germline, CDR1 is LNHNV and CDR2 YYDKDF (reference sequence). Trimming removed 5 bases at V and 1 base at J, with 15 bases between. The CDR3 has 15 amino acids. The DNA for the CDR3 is TGTGCCACCAGCCTACGAATGGGCAGTTCCTACGAGCAGTACTTC. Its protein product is CATSLRMGSSYEQYF.

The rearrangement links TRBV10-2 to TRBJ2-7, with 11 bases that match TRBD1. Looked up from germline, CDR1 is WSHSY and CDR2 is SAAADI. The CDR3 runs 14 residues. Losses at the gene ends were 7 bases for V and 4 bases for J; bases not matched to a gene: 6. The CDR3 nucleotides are TGCGCCAGCACCAGAGGGACAGGGGGTTACGAGCAGTACGTC. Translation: CASTRGTGGYEQYV.